This T cell receptor (beta chain) was profiled in a study of early T cells in non-severe SARS-CoV-2 infection. Whole-study context: Chains from this unsorted whole-blood bulk RNA could not be paired.

Whole-study results and caveats: Matching results from VDJdb favored anti-spike CD8 responses, leaving private and CD4 specificities undetected.

There are many counts of this clonotype. Its target is not known. The CDR3 extends over 12 amino acids. The V gene's germline CDR1 is SGHTA and CDR2 FQGTGA. V lost 4 bases, J lost 6 bases, and 8 bases lay in between. The TCR library protocol attached unique molecular identifiers to the individual cDNA molecules. Using its own MiXCR run on the 5' RACE reads, TCRdb lists one record per CDR3 protein. The table records 45,000 or so distinct CDR3 sequences, approximately 10% of them present only once. Sequenced input: whole blood. The clonotype comes from an adult who was a healthcare worker with PCR-confirmed SARS-CoV-2 infection or an uninfected control (not recorded which). This chain uses TRBV7-3 with TRBJ2-3, with a possible D match to TRBD1 (5 bases). The CDR3 region has the DNA TGTGCCAGCAGCTCAGGGTTTGATACGCAGTATTTT. It specifies CASSSGFDTQYF.